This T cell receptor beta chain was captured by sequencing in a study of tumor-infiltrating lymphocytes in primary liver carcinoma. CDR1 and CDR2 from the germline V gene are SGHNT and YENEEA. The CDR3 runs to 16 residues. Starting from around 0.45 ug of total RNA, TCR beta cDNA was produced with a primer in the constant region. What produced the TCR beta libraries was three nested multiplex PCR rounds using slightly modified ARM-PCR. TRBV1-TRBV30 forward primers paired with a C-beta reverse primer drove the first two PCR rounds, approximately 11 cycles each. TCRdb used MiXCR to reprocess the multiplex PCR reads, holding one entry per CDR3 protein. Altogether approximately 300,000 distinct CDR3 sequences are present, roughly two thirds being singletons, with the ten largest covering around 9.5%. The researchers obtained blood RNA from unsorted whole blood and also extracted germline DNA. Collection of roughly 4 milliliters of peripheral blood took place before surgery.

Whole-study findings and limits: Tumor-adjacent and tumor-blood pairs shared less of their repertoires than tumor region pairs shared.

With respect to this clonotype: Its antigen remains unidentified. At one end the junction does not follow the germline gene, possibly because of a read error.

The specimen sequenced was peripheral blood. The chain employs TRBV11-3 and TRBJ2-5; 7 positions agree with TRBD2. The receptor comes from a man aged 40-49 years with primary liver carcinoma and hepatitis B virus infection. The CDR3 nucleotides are TGTGCCAGCAGCTTAGGACTAGCAGGAAACCATGAGACCCAGTATTTC. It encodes CASSLGLAGNHETQYF.